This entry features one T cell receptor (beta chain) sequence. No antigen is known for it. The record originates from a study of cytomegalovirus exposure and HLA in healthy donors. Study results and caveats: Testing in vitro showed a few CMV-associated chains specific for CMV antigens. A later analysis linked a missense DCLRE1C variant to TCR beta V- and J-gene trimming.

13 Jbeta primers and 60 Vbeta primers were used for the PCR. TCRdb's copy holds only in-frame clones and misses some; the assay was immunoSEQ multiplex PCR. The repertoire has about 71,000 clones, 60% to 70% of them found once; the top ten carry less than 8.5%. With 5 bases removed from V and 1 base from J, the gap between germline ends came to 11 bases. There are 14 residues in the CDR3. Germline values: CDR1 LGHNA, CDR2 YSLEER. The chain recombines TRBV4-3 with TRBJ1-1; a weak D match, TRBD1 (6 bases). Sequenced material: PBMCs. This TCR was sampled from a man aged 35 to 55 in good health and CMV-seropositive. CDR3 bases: TGCGCCAGCAGCGTTACCAGGGGGAACACTGAAGCTTTCTTT. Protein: CASSVTRGNTEAFF.